The clone carrying this TCR beta chain occurred a few times. What it binds is not known. This sample is part of a study of human T cells and chemical hapten exposure. Study results and limitations: TCRs at a frequency above 1 in 1000 stayed unchanged with DPC sensitization. Among expanded TCRs, significantly more large CDR3 similarity clusters formed than among controls.

TCRdb analysed the RACE reads with MiXCR anew, one entry per CDR3 protein. The table includes tens of thousands of distinct CDR3 sequences, more than 9.5% detected once. Time point defined: patch test 3, about 24 weeks after DPC sensitization. Documented treatment: therapeutic diphenylcyclopropenone sensitization with weekly scalp DPC. The source material was whole blood, sampled in connection with sensitization to the hapten diphenylcyclopropenone (DPC). This sequence was found in a woman aged 40 to 50 with alopecia areata. Some clones in this sample may be carry-over from other donors' samples.

This CDR3 is CAIPRAAGLSGANVLTF. The CDR3 DNA sequence: TGTGCCATCCCGAGGGCAGCGGGGCTCTCTGGGGCCAACGTCCTGACTTTC. The V call is TRBV2, the J call TRBJ2-6, with 7 positions matching TRBD2. This CDR3 comprises 17 residues. J was trimmed by 0 bases and V by 10 bases; bases with no gene match: 12. Germline values: CDR1 SNHLY, CDR2 FYNNEI. Using reference TRBV2 and TRBJ2-6 for the parts outside the CDR3, the full variable domain is EPEVTQTPSHQVTQMGQEVILRCVPISNHLYFYWYRQILGQKVEFLVSFYNNEISEKSEIFDDQFSVERPDGSNFTLKIRSTKLEDSAMYFCAIPRAAGLSGANVLTFGAGSRLTVL.